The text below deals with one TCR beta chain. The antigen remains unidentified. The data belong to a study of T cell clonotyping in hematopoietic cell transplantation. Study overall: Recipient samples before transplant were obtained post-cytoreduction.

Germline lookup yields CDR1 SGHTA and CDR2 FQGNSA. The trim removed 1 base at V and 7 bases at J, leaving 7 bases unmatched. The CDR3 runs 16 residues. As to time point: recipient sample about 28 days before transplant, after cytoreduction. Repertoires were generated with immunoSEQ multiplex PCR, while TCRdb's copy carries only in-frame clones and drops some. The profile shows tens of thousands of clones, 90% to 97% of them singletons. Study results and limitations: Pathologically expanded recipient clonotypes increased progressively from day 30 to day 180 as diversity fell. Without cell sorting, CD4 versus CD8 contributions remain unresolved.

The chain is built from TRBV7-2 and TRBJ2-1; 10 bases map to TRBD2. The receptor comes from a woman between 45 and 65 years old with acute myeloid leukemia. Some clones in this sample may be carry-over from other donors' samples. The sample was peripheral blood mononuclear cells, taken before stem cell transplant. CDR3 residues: CASSLGASGGTNEQFF. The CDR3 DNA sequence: TGTGCCAGCAGCTTAGGCGCTAGCGGGGGAACGAATGAGCAGTTCTTC.